These 29 T cell receptor beta chains share one sample of origin, sequenced in a study of blood T cell repertoires in COVID-19. Data came from immunoSEQ multiplex PCR; TCRdb stores just in-frame clones and leaves some out. There are under 250,000 clones in the sample; roughly 84% occur only once, and around 17% lies in the top ten. Specimen: peripheral blood. These receptors all come from a man aged 50-60 years with COVID-19, enrolled during active disease.

This clone appeared once. J is TRBJ1-2 and V is TRBV30; a possible D gene is TRBD1 (6 bases). Germline CDR1 is GTSNPN and CDR2 is SVGIG (reference sequence). This CDR3 is 15 amino acids long. V lost 3 bases and J lost 0, with 14 bases in between. The CDR3 DNA is TGTGCCTGGAGGGACAGAGCCCGAGCTAACTATGGCTACACCTTC. Translated: CAWRDRARANYGYTF.

This chain joins TRBV6-6 and TRBJ2-3, with TRBD1 matching over 11 bases. This CDR3 is built from 15 residues. Germline CDR1 and CDR2: MNHNY and SVGAGI (reference sequence). Unmatched junction bases numbered 6, after V lost 5 bases and J lost 5 bases. CDR3 amino acids: CASSGRDRGGDTQYF. As DNA, the CDR3 is TGTGCCAGCAGTGGCCGGGACAGGGGGGGAGATACGCAGTATTTT.

The gene calls are TRBV18 and TRBJ2-3; 7 bases agree with TRBD1. The CDR3 has 13 residues. Germline trimming cut 5 bases from V and 5 bases from J; bases unmatched to any gene: 4. From germline, CDR1 is KGHSH and CDR2 LQKENI. The CDR3 loop reads CASSEGTVDTQYF. Here the CDR3 DNA reads TGTGCCAGCTCAGAAGGGACAGTAGATACGCAGTATTTT.

The V and J genes are TRBV7-9 and TRBJ2-7, with 7 nucleotides matching TRBD2. Trimming took 4 bases from V and 2 from J; bases not matched to a gene: 14. Germline CDR1 reads SEHNR; CDR2 reads FQNEAQ (reference sequence). The CDR3 spans 17 residues. The CDR3 DNA is TGTGCCAGCAGCTCCTGGACACGAGCGGGGCCCGCCTACGAGCAGTACTTC. It translates to CASSSWTRAGPAYEQYF.

This clone appeared a single time. The genes are TRBV3-1 (or the pseudogene TRBV3-2) and TRBJ2-7; 12 nucleotides line up with TRBD2. V shed 4 bases and J 4 bases; nucleotides not matched to a gene: 5. This CDR3 is built from 15 residues. From germline, CDR1 is LGHDT and CDR2 YNNKEL (reference sequence). CDR3 in DNA: TGTGCCAGCAGCCCGGGACTAGCGGGTGGGTACGAGCAGTACTTC. This encodes CASSPGLAGGYEQYF.

The chain uses TRBV30 and TRBJ1-4; D not resolved. The CDR3 totals 13 residues. Germline V gene data show CDR1 as GTSNPN and CDR2 as SVGIG (reference sequence). V was pared by 2 bases and J by 4 bases, with 8 bases between. The CDR3 DNA follows: TGTGCCTGGAGTAGGCAGGTTAATGAAAAACTGTTTTTT. Translation gives CAWSRQVNEKLFF.

The chain joins TRBV5-1 to TRBJ2-3, with unresolved D. The germline CDR1 and CDR2 sequences are SGHRS and YFSETQ. Trimming left V 5 bases short and J 2 bases short, with 9 bases between. The CDR3 runs 13 residues. CDR3 DNA: TGCGCCAGCAGGAAGCTAACCACAGATACGCAGTATTTT. This codes for CASRKLTTDTQYF.

The rearrangement uses TRBV7-2 and TRBJ2-3; TRBD2 agrees at 8 bases. Germline CDR1 is SGHTA and CDR2 is FQGNSA. CDR3 length: 14 residues. Trimming cost V 5 bases and J 7 bases; bases outside gene matches: 8. The CDR3 protein is CASSTTSALYTQYF. The CDR3 region has the DNA TGTGCCAGCAGCACGACTAGCGCCTTATATACGCAGTATTTT.

J is TRBJ2-3 and V is TRBV25-1, with D possibly being TRBD1 (6 bases). The V end lost 1 base, the J end lost 3 bases, and 8 bases lay between the germline ends. Per the germline V gene, CDR1 is MGHDK and CDR2 is SYGVNS. This CDR3 comprises 14 residues. CDR3 nucleotides: TGTGCCAGCAGTGAATTGGACAGAACAGATACGCAGTATTTT. This encodes CASSELDRTDTQYF.

The chain links TRBV29-1 to TRBJ1-3, with no clear D. Germline V lookup: CDR1 SQVTM, CDR2 ANQGSEA. The V and J ends lost 5 bases and 0 bases respectively, with 11 bases between them. The CDR3 runs 14 residues. DNA for the CDR3: TGCAGCGTTCGTGGCGGGTACTCTGGAAACACCATATATTTT. Translating it yields CSVRGGYSGNTIYF.

The chain joins TRBV20-1 to TRBJ2-5; D gene unclear. The CDR3 extends over 12 amino acids. The V gene's germline CDR1 is DFQATT and CDR2 SNEGSKA (reference sequence). Between the trimmed V and J ends, which lost 3 bases and 3 bases, there was a span of 8 bases. CDR3 loop: CSASVAEETQYF. Written as DNA, the CDR3 is TGCAGTGCTAGTGTGGCCGAAGAGACCCAGTACTTC.

The V and J genes are TRBV7-3 and TRBJ1-6; D unresolved. The V end lost 1 base, the J end lost 7 bases, and 5 bases lay between the germline ends. Germline V CDR1 and CDR2: SGHTA, FQGTGA. This CDR3 spans 13 amino acids. The CDR3 DNA reads as TGTGCCAGCAGCTTAATGGCCAATTCACCCCTCCACTTT. Its protein is CASSLMANSPLHF.

V and J are TRBV11-1 and TRBJ2-7; D is possibly TRBD2 (5 bases). Deletions cut 3 bases from V and 8 bases from J, with 20 bases between. This CDR3 spans 15 amino acids. Germline CDR1 is SGHAT and CDR2 is FQDESV (reference sequence). CDR3 protein: CASSLSDNPTRKQYF. The CDR3 bases are TGTGCCAGCAGCTTGAGCGACAACCCAACTAGGAAGCAGTACTTC.

This sequence joins TRBV7-6 and TRBJ2-2; 11 bases agree with TRBD1. The V gene end was trimmed by 5 bases and the J gene end by 5 bases; junction bases not matched to a gene: 13. The CDR3 has 18 residues. Germline V lookup: CDR1 SGHVS, CDR2 FNYEAQ. CDR3 in amino acids: CASSISLGQGAGTGELFF. The CDR3 nucleotides are TGTGCCAGCAGCATCTCCCTTGGACAGGGGGCAGGGACCGGGGAGCTGTTTTTT.

V is TRBV5-4 and J is TRBJ2-7, with D possibly matching TRBD1 (5 bases). This CDR3 is 15 amino acids long. Trimming stripped 4 bases from V and 0 bases from J, with 14 bases between. Per the germline V gene, CDR1 is SGHNT and CDR2 is YYREEE (reference sequence). CDR3 in amino acids: CASSVDIPSSYEQYF. DNA of the CDR3: TGTGCCAGCAGCGTGGACATTCCCAGCTCCTACGAGCAGTACTTC.

V is TRBV2 and J is TRBJ1-1; TRBD1 agrees at 7 bases. The CDR3 loop spans 13 amino acids. The V and J ends lost 10 bases and 6 bases, in that order; junction bases with no gene match: 11. CDR1 and CDR2 (germline): SNHLY, FYNNEI. For the CDR3, the DNA is TGTGCCACCAGACAGGGTCCTTGGGCTGAAGCTTTCTTT. It codes for CATRQGPWAEAFF. The whole variable domain, remainder taken from reference TRBV2 and TRBJ1-1, is EPEVTQTPSHQVTQMGQEVILRCVPISNHLYFYWYRQILGQKVEFLVSFYNNEISEKSEIFDDQFSVERPDGSNFTLKIRSTKLEDSAMYFCATRQGPWAEAFFGQGTRLTVV.

This clone showed up just once. This rearrangement joins TRBV19 to TRBJ1-2; weak D call: TRBD1 (5 bases). CDR3 length equals 14 residues. Germline V gene sequence: CDR1 LNHDA, CDR2 SQIVND (reference sequence). Trimming took off 4 bases at V and 4 bases at J, with 13 bases between the two ends. The CDR3, as DNA: TGTGCCAGTAGTAAAGGGGCCTCCTCCTATGGCTACACCTTC. Translating it yields CASSKGASSYGYTF.

The chain couples TRBV19 to TRBJ2-7, with D possibly TRBD2 on 6 matching bases. The germline V and J ends were trimmed by 8 bases and 2 bases, with 16 bases remaining between them. This CDR3 is built from 14 residues. Germline V gives CDR1 LNHDA, CDR2 SQIVND (reference sequence). CDR3 DNA: TGTGCCAGTGGAGGAGGGCAGAACACCTACGAGCAGTACTTC. This encodes CASGGGQNTYEQYF.

The rearrangement joins TRBV3-1 (or the pseudogene TRBV3-2) to TRBJ2-7; D remains ambiguous. This CDR3 region has 14 residues. Germline V gene data show CDR1 as LGHDT and CDR2 as YNNKEL (reference sequence). V was shortened by 0 bases and J by 7 bases, with 13 bases between the two germline ends. CDR3 in amino acids: CASSQDWPLGEQYF. The CDR3 nucleotides are TGTGCCAGCAGCCAAGATTGGCCTCTCGGGGAGCAGTACTTC.

The chain links TRBV18 to TRBJ2-7, with 13 bases aligning to TRBD2. With V trimmed by 4 bases and J by 2 bases, 5 bases remained unmatched. Germline CDR1 and CDR2: KGHSH and LQKENI. The CDR3 loop spans 16 amino acids. The CDR3 sequence is CASSLGLAGATYEQYF. The CDR3 DNA sequence: TGTGCCAGCTCACTAGGACTAGCGGGAGCCACCTACGAGCAGTACTTC. Together with reference TRBV18 and TRBJ2-7, the CDR3 gives the full variable domain: NAGVMQNPRHLVRRRGQEARLRCSPMKGHSHVYWYRQLPEEGLKFMVYLQKENIIDESGMPKERFSAEFPKEGPSILRIQQVVRGDSAAYFCASSLGLAGATYEQYFGPGTRLTVT.

The genes are TRBV7-9 and TRBJ2-7; 13 bases line up with TRBD2. The CDR3 is 15 residues long. Unmatched junction bases numbered 6, after V lost 5 bases and J lost 5 bases. Germline V CDR1 and CDR2: SEHNR, FQNEAQ (reference sequence). The CDR3 region is CASSEGLAGVDEQYF. CDR3 DNA: TGTGCCAGCAGCGAAGGACTAGCGGGAGTCGACGAGCAGTACTTC.

V gene TRBV7-3 combines with J gene TRBJ2-2; D unresolved. The CDR3 is made up of 15 amino acids. V lost 2 bases to trimming and J lost 0 bases, with 7 bases between them. Germline V lookup: CDR1 SGHTA, CDR2 FQGTGA. The CDR3 bases are TGTGCCAGCAGCTTAGCGGAGACGAACACCGGGGAGCTGTTTTTT. The encoded protein is CASSLAETNTGELFF.

This clone was seen more than once but under ten times. This specimen includes other DNA sequences encoding the same CDR3. The V and J genes are TRBV18 and TRBJ1-5; no clear D. CDR1 is KGHSH, CDR2 LQKENI, per germline. Trimming left V 1 base short and J 1 base short, with 5 bases between. This CDR3 contains 14 residues. In DNA, the CDR3 is TGTGCCAGCTCACCACGCGGAAGCAATCAGCCCCAGCATTTT. It encodes CASSPRGSNQPQHF.

The gene calls are TRBV6-5 and TRBJ2-2, with 7 bases matching TRBD2. J was trimmed by 6 bases and V by 2 bases; bases with no gene match: 3. Per the germline V gene, CDR1 is MNHEY and CDR2 is SVGAGI. This CDR3 contains 14 residues. The CDR3 DNA is TGTGCCAGCAGTTACGGGGGGGTTGCCGGGGAGCTGTTTTTT. This translates into CASSYGGVAGELFF.

The chain couples TRBV7-2 to TRBJ2-7; the match to TRBD2 covers 11 bases. Trimming cost V 0 bases and J 1 base; bases outside gene matches: 11. The CDR3 runs to 19 residues. Germline loops: CDR1 SGHTA, CDR2 FQGNSA. This chain's CDR3 is CASSLAVNSGRALSYEQYF. CDR3 sequence (DNA): TGTGCCAGCAGCTTAGCGGTGAATAGCGGGAGGGCCCTTTCCTACGAGCAGTACTTC.

This chain's CDR3 is CASREGGGQYNEQFF. CDR3 nucleotide sequence: TGCGCCAGCAGGGAGGGAGGCGGCCAGTACAATGAGCAGTTCTTC. This chain links TRBV5-1 with TRBJ2-1; D is perhaps TRBD2 (6 bases). The CDR3 consists of 15 residues. V lost 5 bases, J lost 4 bases, and 16 bases lay in between. CDR1 is SGHRS, CDR2 YFSETQ, per germline.

The J gene is TRBJ2-2, the V gene TRBV9; weak D call: TRBD1 (5 bases). Looked up from germline, CDR1 is SGDLS and CDR2 is YYNGEE. This CDR3 comprises 15 residues. Trimming pared 3 bases from V and 1 base from J, leaving 10 bases between. The CDR3 here is CASSASTENTGELFF. CDR3 in DNA: TGTGCCAGCAGCGCGTCGACAGAGAACACCGGGGAGCTGTTTTTT.

The chain recombines TRBV6-7 with TRBJ2-5; D remains unclear. TRBV6-7 is sorted into the ORF group, with uncertain function. V was cut by 7 bases and J by 3 bases, with 9 bases left in between. The CDR3 consists of 12 residues. The CDR3 region is CASIERKETQYF. Here the CDR3 DNA reads TGTGCCAGCATCGAGAGAAAAGAGACCCAGTACTTC.

This chain links TRBV19 with TRBJ1-2; possibly TRBD1 for D (6 bases). The length of the CDR3 is 14 residues. V shed 8 bases and J shed 2 bases, with 15 bases lying between them. Germline-derived CDR1 and CDR2 are LNHDA and SQIVND (reference sequence). In DNA form, the CDR3 reads TGTGCCAGTGGCCCGGCCAGGGGCAACTATGGCTACACCTTC. Residues: CASGPARGNYGYTF.